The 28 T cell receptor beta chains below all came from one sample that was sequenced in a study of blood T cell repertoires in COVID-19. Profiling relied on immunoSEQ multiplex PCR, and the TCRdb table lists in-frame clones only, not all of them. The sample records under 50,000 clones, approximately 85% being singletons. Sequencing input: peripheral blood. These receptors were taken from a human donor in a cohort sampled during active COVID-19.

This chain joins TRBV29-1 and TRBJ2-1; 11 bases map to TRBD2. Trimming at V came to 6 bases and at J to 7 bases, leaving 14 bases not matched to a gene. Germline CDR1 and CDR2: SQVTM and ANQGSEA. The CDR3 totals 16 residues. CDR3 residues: CSVPMSRLAGGNEQFF. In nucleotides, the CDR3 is TGCAGCGTCCCCATGTCGCGGTTAGCGGGGGGGAATGAGCAGTTCTTC.

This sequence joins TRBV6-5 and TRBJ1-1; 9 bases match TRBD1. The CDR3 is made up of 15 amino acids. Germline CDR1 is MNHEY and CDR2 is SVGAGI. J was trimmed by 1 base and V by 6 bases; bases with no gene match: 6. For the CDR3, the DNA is TGTGCCAGCAGCCGACAGGGGGGGAAGAACACTGAAGCTTTCTTT. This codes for CASSRQGGKNTEAFF.

The CDR3 DNA sequence: TGTGCCAGCAGCACTGGACAGGGGGCTGAAGCTTTCTTT. It is translated as CASSTGQGAEAFF. V usage is TRBV11-3 and J usage is TRBJ1-1; 10 nucleotides line up with TRBD1. CDR3 length: 13 amino acids. After removal of 5 bases from V and 6 bases from J, the junction contained 3 bases not matched to a gene. Germline lookup yields CDR1 SGHNT and CDR2 YENEEA.

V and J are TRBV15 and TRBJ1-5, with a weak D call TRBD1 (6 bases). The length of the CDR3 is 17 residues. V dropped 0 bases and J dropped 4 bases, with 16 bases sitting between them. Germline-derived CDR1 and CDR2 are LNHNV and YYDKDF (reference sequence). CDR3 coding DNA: TGTGCCACCAGCAGAGATCTTGGGGGCGGGGGTAATCAGCCCCAGCATTTT. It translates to CATSRDLGGGGNQPQHF.

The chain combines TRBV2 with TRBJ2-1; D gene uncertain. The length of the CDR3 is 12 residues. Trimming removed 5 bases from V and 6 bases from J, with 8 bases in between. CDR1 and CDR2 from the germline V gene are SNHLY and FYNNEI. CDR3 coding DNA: TGTGCCAGCAGTCCCCACTTCAATGAGCAGTTCTTC. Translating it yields CASSPHFNEQFF.

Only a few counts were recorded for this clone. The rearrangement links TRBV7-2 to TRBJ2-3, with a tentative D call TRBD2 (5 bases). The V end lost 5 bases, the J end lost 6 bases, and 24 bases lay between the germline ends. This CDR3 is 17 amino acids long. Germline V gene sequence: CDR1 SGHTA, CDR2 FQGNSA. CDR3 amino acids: CASSHTAGVERRDTQYF. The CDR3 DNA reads TGTGCCAGCAGCCACACGGCGGGCGTAGAGCGGAGGGATACGCAGTATTTT.

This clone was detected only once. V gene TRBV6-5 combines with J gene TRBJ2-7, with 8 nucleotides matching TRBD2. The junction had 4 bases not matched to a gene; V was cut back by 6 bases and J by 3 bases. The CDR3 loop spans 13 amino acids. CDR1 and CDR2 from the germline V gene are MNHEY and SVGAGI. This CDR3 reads CASREGTSYEQYF. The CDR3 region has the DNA TGTGCCAGCAGGGAGGGGACTAGCTACGAGCAGTACTTC.

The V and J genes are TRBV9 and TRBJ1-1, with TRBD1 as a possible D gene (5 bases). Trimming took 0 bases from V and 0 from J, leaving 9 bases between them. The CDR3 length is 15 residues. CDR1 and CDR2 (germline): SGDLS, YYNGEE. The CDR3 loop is CASSVGWGMNTEAFF. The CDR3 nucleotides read TGTGCCAGCAGCGTAGGCTGGGGCATGAACACTGAAGCTTTCTTT.

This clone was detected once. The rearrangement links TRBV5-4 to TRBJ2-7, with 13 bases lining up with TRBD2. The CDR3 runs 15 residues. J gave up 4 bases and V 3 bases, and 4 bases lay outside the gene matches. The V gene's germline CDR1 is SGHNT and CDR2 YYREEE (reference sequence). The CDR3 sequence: CASSWTSGSLYEQYF. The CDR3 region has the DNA TGTGCCAGCAGCTGGACTAGCGGGAGCCTTTACGAGCAGTACTTC. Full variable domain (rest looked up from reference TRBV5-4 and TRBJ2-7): ETGVTQSPTHLIKTRGQQVTLRCSSQSGHNTVSWYQQALGQGPQFIFQYYREEENGRGNFPPRFSGLQFPNYSSELNVNALELDDSALYLCASSWTSGSLYEQYFGPGTRLTVT.

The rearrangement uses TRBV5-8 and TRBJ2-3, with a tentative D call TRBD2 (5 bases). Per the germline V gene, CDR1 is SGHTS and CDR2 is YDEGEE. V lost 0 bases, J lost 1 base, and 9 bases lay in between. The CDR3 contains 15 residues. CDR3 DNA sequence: TGTGCCAGCAGCTTGGCGGGATTGGGCACAGATACGCAGTATTTT. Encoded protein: CASSLAGLGTDTQYF.

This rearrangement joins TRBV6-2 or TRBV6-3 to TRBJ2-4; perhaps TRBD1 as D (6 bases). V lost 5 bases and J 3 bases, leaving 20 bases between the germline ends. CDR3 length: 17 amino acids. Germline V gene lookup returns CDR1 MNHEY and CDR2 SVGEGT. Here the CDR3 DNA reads TGTGCCAGCAGTCTCTTTCAAGGGGAAGGGGGCAAAAACATTCAGTACTTC. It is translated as CASSLFQGEGGKNIQYF.

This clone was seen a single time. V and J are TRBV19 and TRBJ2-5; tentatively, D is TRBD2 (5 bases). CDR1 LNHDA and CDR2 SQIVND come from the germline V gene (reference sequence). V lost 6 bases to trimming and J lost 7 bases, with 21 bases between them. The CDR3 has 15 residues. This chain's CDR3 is CASSLGVGRTGTQYF. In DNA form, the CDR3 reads TGTGCCAGTAGCCTCGGGGTTGGACGAACTGGGACCCAGTACTTC.

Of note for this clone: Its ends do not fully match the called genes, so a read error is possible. Written as DNA, the CDR3 is TGTGCCAGCAGCCTAGCGTCCCCAGGGCGATTAGACTATGGCTACACCTTC. This translates into CASSLASPGRLDYGYTF. V is TRBV7-9 and J is TRBJ1-2, with D perhaps matching TRBD1 (5 bases). Germline V gives CDR1 SEHNR, CDR2 FQNEAQ (reference sequence). This CDR3 region has 17 residues.

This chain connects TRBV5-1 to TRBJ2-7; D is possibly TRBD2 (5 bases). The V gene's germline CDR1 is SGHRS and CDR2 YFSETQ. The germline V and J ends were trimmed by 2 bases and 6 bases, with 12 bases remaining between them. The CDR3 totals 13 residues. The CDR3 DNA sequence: TGCGCCAGCAGCTTCACTATAAGCGGCGAGCAGTACTTC. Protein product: CASSFTISGEQYF.

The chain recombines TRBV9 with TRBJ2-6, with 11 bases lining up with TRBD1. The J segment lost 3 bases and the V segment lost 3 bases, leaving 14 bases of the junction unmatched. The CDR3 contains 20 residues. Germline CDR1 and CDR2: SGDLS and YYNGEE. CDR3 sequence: CASSAEGIRTGGGGANVLTF. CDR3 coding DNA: TGTGCCAGCAGCGCCGAGGGAATAAGGACAGGGGGCGGTGGGGCCAACGTCCTGACTTTC.

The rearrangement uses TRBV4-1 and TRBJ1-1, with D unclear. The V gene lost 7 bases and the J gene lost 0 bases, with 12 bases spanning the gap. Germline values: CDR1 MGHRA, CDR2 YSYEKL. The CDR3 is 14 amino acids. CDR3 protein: CASTPSGVNTEAFF. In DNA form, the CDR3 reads TGCGCCAGCACCCCCTCCGGGGTGAACACTGAAGCTTTCTTT.

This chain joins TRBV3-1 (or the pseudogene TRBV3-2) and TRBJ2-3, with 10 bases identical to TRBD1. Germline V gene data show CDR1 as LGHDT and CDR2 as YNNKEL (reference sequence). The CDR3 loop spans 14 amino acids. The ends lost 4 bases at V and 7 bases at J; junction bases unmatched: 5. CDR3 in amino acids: CASSLDRGRNTQYF. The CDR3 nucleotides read TGTGCCAGCAGCCTCGACAGGGGGCGAAATACGCAGTATTTT.

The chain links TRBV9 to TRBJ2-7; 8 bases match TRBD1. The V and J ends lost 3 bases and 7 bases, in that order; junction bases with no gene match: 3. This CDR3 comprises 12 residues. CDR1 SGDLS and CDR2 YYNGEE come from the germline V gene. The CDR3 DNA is TGTGCCAGCAGCGGTACAGGGGGAGAGCAGTACTTC. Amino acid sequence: CASSGTGGEQYF.

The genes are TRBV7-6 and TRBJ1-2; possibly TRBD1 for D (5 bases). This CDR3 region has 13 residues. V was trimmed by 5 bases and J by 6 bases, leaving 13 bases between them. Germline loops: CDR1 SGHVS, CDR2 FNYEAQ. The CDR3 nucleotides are TGTGCCAGCAGCCCGCAGGGTGGCGATGGCTACACCTTC. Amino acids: CASSPQGGDGYTF.

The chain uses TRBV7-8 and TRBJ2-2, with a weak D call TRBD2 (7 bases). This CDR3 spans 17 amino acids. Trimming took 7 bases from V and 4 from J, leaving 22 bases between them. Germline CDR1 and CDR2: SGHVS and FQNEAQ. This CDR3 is CASTPFRRGASTGELFF. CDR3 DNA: TGTGCCAGCACCCCGTTTAGACGGGGGGCTAGCACCGGGGAGCTGTTTTTT.

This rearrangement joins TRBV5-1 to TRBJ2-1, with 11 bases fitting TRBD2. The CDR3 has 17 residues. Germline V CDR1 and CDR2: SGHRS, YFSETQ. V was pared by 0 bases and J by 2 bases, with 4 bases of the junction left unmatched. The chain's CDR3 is CASSLATSGSTYNEQFF. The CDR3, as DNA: TGCGCCAGCAGCTTGGCCACTAGCGGGAGTACCTACAATGAGCAGTTCTTC.

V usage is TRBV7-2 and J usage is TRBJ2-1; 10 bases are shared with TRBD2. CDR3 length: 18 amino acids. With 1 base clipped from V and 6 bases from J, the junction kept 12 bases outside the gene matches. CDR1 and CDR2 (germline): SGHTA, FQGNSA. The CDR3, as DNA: TGTGCCAGCAGCTTAGAGGCTAGCGGGGGCCTAAAGGGCAATGAGCAGTTCTTC. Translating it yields CASSLEASGGLKGNEQFF.

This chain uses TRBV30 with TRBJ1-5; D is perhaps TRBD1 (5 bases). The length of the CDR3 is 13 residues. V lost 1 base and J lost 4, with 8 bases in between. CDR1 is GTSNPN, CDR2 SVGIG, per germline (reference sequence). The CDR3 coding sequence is TGTGCCTGGAGTGGCCAGGGTAATCAGCCCCAGCATTTT. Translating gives CAWSGQGNQPQHF.

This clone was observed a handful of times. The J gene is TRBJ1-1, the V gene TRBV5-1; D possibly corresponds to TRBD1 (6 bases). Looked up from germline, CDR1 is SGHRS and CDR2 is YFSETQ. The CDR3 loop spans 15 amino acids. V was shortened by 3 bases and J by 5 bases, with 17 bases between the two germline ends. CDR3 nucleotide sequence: TGCGCCAGCAGCTCTGGACAGCCGGGCGGTACTGAAGCTTTCTTT. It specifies CASSSGQPGGTEAFF.

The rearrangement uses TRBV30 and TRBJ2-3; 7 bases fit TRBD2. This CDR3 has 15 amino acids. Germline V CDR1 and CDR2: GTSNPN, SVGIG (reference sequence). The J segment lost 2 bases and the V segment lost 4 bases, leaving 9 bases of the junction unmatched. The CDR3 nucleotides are TGTGCCTGGACTTCTGGGACTACCCTCACAGATACGCAGTATTTT. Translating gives CAWTSGTTLTDTQYF.

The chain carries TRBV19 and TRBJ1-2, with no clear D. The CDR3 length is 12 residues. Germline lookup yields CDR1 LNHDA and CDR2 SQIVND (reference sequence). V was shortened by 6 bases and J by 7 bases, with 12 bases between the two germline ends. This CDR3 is CASRDTSLGYTF. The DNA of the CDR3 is TGTGCCAGTAGAGACACATCCCTTGGCTACACCTTC.

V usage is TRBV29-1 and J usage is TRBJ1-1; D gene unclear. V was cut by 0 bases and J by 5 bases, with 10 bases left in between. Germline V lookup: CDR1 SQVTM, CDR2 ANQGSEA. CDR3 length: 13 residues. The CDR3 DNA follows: TGCAGCGTTGAAGACCCTTCGGGGACTGAAGCTTTCTTT. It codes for CSVEDPSGTEAFF.

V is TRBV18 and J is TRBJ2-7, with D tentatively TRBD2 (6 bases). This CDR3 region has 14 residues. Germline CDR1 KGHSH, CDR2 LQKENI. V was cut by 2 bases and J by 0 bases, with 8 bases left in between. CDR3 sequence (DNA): TGTGCCAGCTCACCAGGGGGGAGCTCCTACGAGCAGTACTTC. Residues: CASSPGGSSYEQYF.